The 6 T cell receptor beta chains below come from one sample, sequenced in a study of early T cells in non-severe SARS-CoV-2 infection. Each CDR3 protein gets one entry after TCRdb re-called the 5' RACE reads with MiXCR. The table lists some 96,000 distinct CDR3 sequences, over 10% of them singletons. Specimen: whole blood. The receptors shown here come from an adult who was a healthcare worker with PCR-confirmed SARS-CoV-2 infection or an uninfected control (not recorded which).

At least ten counts were recorded for this clonotype. The V call is TRBV28, the J call TRBJ2-3; maybe TRBD1 (5 bases). The V gene's germline CDR1 is MDHEN and CDR2 SYDVKM. V gave up 6 bases and J gave up 1 base, with 14 bases separating them. The CDR3 spans 15 residues. CDR3 sequence: CASSKGFYGTDTQYF. In nucleotides, the CDR3 is TGTGCCAGCAGCAAGGGGTTTTATGGCACAGATACGCAGTATTTT.

This clonotype was recorded a few times. The chain is built from TRBV3-1 and TRBJ2-1, with D possibly TRBD1 on 5 matching bases. CDR1 LGHDT and CDR2 YNNKEL come from the germline V gene (reference sequence). The ends were cut back, 3 bases at V and 2 bases at J, with 11 bases in the middle. CDR3 size: 15 residues. The CDR3 spells CASSQGDRPYNEQFF. The CDR3 DNA is TGTGCCAGCAGCCAGGGTGACAGACCCTACAATGAGCAGTTCTTC.

Only a few counts were recorded for this clonotype. The CDR3 DNA follows: TGCAGCGACAGGACAGGGGGACGTTCTCGGCAGTATTTT. Translated, it gives CSDRTGGRSRQYF. The chain employs TRBV29-1 and TRBJ2-3; 10 positions agree with TRBD1. The junction had 12 bases not matched to a gene; V was cut back by 7 bases and J by 11 bases. CDR1 SQVTM and CDR2 ANQGSEA come from the germline V gene. The CDR3 loop spans 13 amino acids.

This clonotype was picked up many times. The chain uses TRBV4-2 and TRBJ2-3; D is perhaps TRBD2 (5 bases). Germline CDR1 LGHNA, CDR2 YNFKEQ. The CDR3 covers 15 residues. V gave up 2 bases and J gave up 0 bases, with 9 bases separating them. The DNA for the CDR3 is TGTGCCAGCAGCCAAAGCGGTGCTAGCACAGATACGCAGTATTTT. This codes for CASSQSGASTDTQYF.

Ten or more counts support this clonotype. The rearrangement uses TRBV5-1 and TRBJ1-3; 9 nucleotides line up with TRBD1. J was trimmed by 4 bases and V by 4 bases; bases with no gene match: 3. Germline CDR1 SGHRS, CDR2 YFSETQ. This CDR3 has 14 residues. As DNA, the CDR3 is TGCGCCAGCAGCCGAGGACAGGGGGGAAACACCATATATTTT. It codes for CASSRGQGGNTIYF.

This clonotype came up a few times. The chain links TRBV28 to TRBJ1-6; D is ambiguous. The CDR3 loop spans 13 amino acids. CDR1 is MDHEN and CDR2 is SYDVKM in the germline V gene. Trimming took 5 bases from V and 4 from J, leaving 6 bases between them. CDR3 residues: CASSPPYNSPLHF. In DNA form, the CDR3 reads TGTGCCAGCAGTCCACCGTATAATTCACCCCTCCACTTT.